This T cell receptor beta chain was obtained from a study of blood T cell repertoires in COVID-19. Germline assignment: CDR1 SQVTM and CDR2 ANQGSEA. The CDR3 contains 16 residues. J gave up 4 bases and V 7 bases, and 16 bases lay outside the gene matches. TCRdb's copy holds only in-frame clones and misses some; the assay was immunoSEQ multiplex PCR. The sample lists approximately 28,000 clones; 60% to 80% were seen once. The chain employs TRBV29-1 and TRBJ1-2, with 9 bases identical to TRBD1. This clonotype was sampled from a boy between 2 and 10 years old with active or convalescent COVID-19. What was sequenced was peripheral blood. This chain's CDR3 is CSAHSGTGPPSYGYTF. Here the CDR3 DNA reads TGCAGCGCTCATTCCGGGACAGGGCCTCCGAGCTATGGCTACACCTTC.